This T cell receptor (beta chain) comes out of a study of PD-1 blockade in classical Hodgkin lymphoma. General study points: Patients with an early start, nivolumab under 1 year after ASCT, were excluded. Why the repertoires differ is still unclear, perhaps disease activity or prior therapy.

Time point: cycle 4 day 1 (C4D1), after more than five weeks of nivolumab. No patient escaped relapse after autologous stem cell transplantation, and brentuximab vedotin exposure varied. CDR1 and CDR2 (germline): MNHNS, SASEGT. V was pared by 1 base and J by 7 bases, with 6 bases of the junction left unmatched. The CDR3 loop spans 14 amino acids. Assay used: immunoSEQ multiplex PCR; TCRdb lists only in-frame clones, some missing. The sample consists of nearly 25,000 clones, approximately 65% of them appearing once. By sample share, this clone is medium-sized. Its antigen is still unknown. The receptor was isolated from a human donor with classical Hodgkin lymphoma. V gene TRBV6-1 combines with J gene TRBJ1-2, with TRBD1 matching over 7 bases. The sequences come from peripheral blood mononuclear cells (PBMCs), collected before the fourth cycle of nivolumab. Written as DNA, the CDR3 is TGTGCCAGCAGTGAAGGAGGGGGCAGTTTTGGCTACACCTTC. This codes for CASSEGGGSFGYTF.